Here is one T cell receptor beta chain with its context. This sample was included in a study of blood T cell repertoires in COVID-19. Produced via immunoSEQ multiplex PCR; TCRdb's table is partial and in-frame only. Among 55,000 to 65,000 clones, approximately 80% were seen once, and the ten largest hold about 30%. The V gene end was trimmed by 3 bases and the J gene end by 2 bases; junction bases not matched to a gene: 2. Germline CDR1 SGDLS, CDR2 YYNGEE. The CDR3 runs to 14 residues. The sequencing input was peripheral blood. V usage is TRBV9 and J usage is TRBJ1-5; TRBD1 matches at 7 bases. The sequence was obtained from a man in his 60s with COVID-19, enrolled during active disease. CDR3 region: CASSGDRGNQPQHF. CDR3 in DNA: TGTGCCAGCAGCGGAGACAGGGGCAATCAGCCCCAGCATTTT. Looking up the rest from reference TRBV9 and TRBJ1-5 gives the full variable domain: DSGVTQTPKHLITATGQRVTLRCSPRSGDLSVYWYQQSLDQGLQFLIQYYNGEERAKGNILERFSAQQFPDLHSELNLSSLELGDSALYFCASSGDRGNQPQHFGDGTRLSIL.